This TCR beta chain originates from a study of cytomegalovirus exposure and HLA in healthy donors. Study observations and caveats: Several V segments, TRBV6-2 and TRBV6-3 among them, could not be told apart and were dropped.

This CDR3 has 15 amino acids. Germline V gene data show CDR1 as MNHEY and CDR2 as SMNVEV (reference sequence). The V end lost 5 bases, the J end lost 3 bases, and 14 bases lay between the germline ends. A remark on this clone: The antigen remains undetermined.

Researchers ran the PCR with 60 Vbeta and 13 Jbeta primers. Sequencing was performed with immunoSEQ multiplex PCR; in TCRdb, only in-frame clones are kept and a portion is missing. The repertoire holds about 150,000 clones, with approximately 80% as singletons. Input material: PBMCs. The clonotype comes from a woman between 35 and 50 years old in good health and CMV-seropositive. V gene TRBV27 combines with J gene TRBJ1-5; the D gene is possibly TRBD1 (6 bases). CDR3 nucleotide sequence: TGTGCCAGCAGTCCCTCGACAGGAGCCAATCAGCCCCAGCATTTT. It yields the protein CASSPSTGANQPQHF.